These 28 T cell receptor beta chains were all obtained from the same sample, sequenced in a study of identical twins. MiXCR, applied by TCRdb to the 5' RACE reads, yields one record per CDR3 protein. The sample records some 500,000 distinct CDR3 sequences, 9% to 10% being singletons. The same sample was also studied in work on yellow fever vaccine responses in identical twins.

The sequenced material came from PBMCs. These receptor sequences come from a woman under 30 in good health.

This clonotype was observed at least ten times. The CDR3 DNA sequence: TGCAGTGCTAGAGATCTCCAGGGGGGCACCTCTGGAAACACCATATATTTT. This encodes CSARDLQGGTSGNTIYF. The chain combines TRBV20-1 with TRBJ1-3, with 7 positions matching TRBD1. The CDR3 sequence is 17 residues long. Trimming took 0 bases from V and 0 from J; bases not matched to a gene: 8. Germline V CDR1 and CDR2: DFQATT, SNEGSKA (reference sequence).

This clonotype was counted ten times or more. The genes are TRBV5-1 and TRBJ2-2; D call uncertain. The ends were cut back, 7 bases at V and 0 bases at J, with 13 bases in the middle. The CDR3 runs to 15 residues. CDR1 SGHRS and CDR2 YFSETQ come from the germline V gene. CDR3 region: CASGRGSSNTGELFF. In DNA, the CDR3 is TGCGCCAGCGGACGCGGCAGCTCGAACACCGGGGAGCTGTTTTTT.

The sample holds many counts of this clonotype. The chain is built from TRBV12-3 or TRBV12-4 and TRBJ1-5; D is uncertain. With 6 bases removed from V and 1 base from J, the gap between germline ends came to 10 bases. This CDR3 contains 14 residues. The CDR3: CASRPSASNQPQHF. The CDR3 nucleotides read TGTGCCAGCAGGCCGAGCGCAAGCAATCAGCCCCAGCATTTT.

This clonotype was recorded many times. The rearrangement links TRBV5-5 to TRBJ2-1; tentative D call: TRBD1 (7 bases). The CDR3 totals 13 residues. Trimming took 4 bases from V and 8 from J, leaving 13 bases between them. Germline V gene sequence: CDR1 SGHKS, CDR2 YYEKEE (reference sequence). The CDR3 spells CASSGTGDYEQFF. As DNA, the CDR3 is TGTGCCAGCAGCGGAACAGGGGACTATGAGCAGTTCTTC. The full variable domain, with the rest looked up from reference TRBV5-5 and TRBJ2-1, is DAGVTQSPTHLIKTRGQQVTLRCSPISGHKSVSWYQQVLGQGPQFIFQYYEKEERGRGNFPDRFSARQFPNYSSELNVNALLLGDSALYLCASSGTGDYEQFFGPGTRLTVL.

This clonotype was picked up a small number of times. This chain uses TRBV12-3 or TRBV12-4 with TRBJ2-5; D might be TRBD2 (6 bases). The CDR3 covers 14 residues. Trimming left V 2 bases short and J 3 bases short, with 10 bases between. The CDR3 nucleotides are TGTGCCAGCAGTTTATCGGGGAGGAAAGAGACCCAGTACTTC. Translation: CASSLSGRKETQYF.

V gene TRBV10-1 combines with J gene TRBJ2-3; 8 bases agree with TRBD2. CDR3 size: 17 residues. With 5 bases clipped from V and 4 bases from J, the junction kept 14 bases outside the gene matches. From germline, CDR1 is WNHNN and CDR2 SYGVQD (reference sequence). Here the CDR3 DNA reads TGCGCCAGCAGTTTAATAGCGGGACGGCCGGGGGCAGATACGCAGTATTTT. As protein: CASSLIAGRPGADTQYF.

J is TRBJ2-1 and V is TRBV18; 7 nucleotides agree with TRBD1. This CDR3 comprises 16 residues. V shed 4 bases and J 7 bases; nucleotides not matched to a gene: 13. Germline V gene data show CDR1 as KGHSH and CDR2 as LQKENI. The CDR3 protein is CASSRQIGGTENEQFF. DNA of the CDR3: TGTGCCAGCTCACGACAAATAGGGGGCACGGAGAATGAGCAGTTCTTC.

This clonotype has only a few counts. The chain uses TRBV5-6 and TRBJ2-7, with a weak D call TRBD2 (5 bases). Per the germline V gene, CDR1 is SGHDT and CDR2 is YYEEEE. V was clipped by 4 bases and J by 3 bases, with 11 bases between them. CDR3 length: 13 residues. The DNA for the CDR3 is TGTGCCAGCAGCGCTAGCCTAATCTACGAGCAGTACTTC. Its protein product is CASSASLIYEQYF.

This clonotype was seen a few times. The junction and the germline gene differ at one end; a read error may be behind it. The V and J genes are TRBV18 and TRBJ2-5; TRBD2 is a possible D gene (6 bases). CDR1 and CDR2 from the germline V gene are KGHSH and LQKENI. The CDR3 length is 14 residues. The CDR3: CASSPPLVGTPADF. The CDR3 DNA reads TGTGCCAGCTCACCACCGTTAGTTGGGACTCCGGCGGACTTC.

This clonotype has at least ten counts. The CDR3 loop reads CASSFPSSGRENNEQFF. The CDR3 DNA sequence: TGTGCCAGCAGTTTTCCGAGTAGCGGGAGAGAGAACAATGAGCAGTTCTTC. The genes are TRBV28 and TRBJ2-1; 9 bases match TRBD2. Germline CDR1 and CDR2: MDHEN and SYDVKM. CDR3 length equals 17 residues. Trimming removed 3 bases from V and 5 bases from J; junction bases left unmatched: 11.

This chain joins TRBV7-6 and TRBJ2-7; possible D gene TRBD2, 5 bases. The CDR3 runs 15 residues. Germline V CDR1 and CDR2: SGHVS, FNYEAQ. Trimming removed 2 bases from V and 2 bases from J, with 13 bases in between. CDR3 sequence: CASSLYARRAYEQYF. In DNA, the CDR3 is TGTGCCAGCAGCTTATACGCCAGGCGGGCCTACGAGCAGTACTTC.

The sample holds a few counts of this clonotype. The rearrangement uses TRBV7-3 and TRBJ2-7; D possibly corresponds to TRBD1 (7 bases). CDR3 length equals 15 residues. Trimming took 2 bases from V and 0 from J, leaving 11 bases between them. Germline V gene data show CDR1 as SGHTA and CDR2 as FQGTGA. This CDR3 reads CASSLSQGGSYEQYF. The CDR3 region has the DNA TGTGCCAGCAGCTTATCGCAGGGGGGCTCCTACGAGCAGTACTTC.

This clonotype was seen a handful of times. The genes are TRBV12-3 or TRBV12-4 and TRBJ2-4; D gene ambiguous. The CDR3 consists of 12 residues. Deletions cut 2 bases from V and 4 bases from J, with 3 bases between. The CDR3 bases are TGTGCCAGCAGTTTACGTAAAAACATTCAGTACTTC. It codes for CASSLRKNIQYF.

This clonotype has only a few counts. The rearrangement links TRBV5-1 to TRBJ2-1; 8 bases line up with TRBD1. Trimming at V came to 7 bases and at J to 4 bases, leaving 19 bases not matched to a gene. The CDR3 length is 18 residues. Per germline, CDR1 SGHRS and CDR2 YFSETQ. The CDR3 region has the DNA TGCGCCAGCGGTTTTCGGTCAGGGGGCCCGTCGGGATACAATGAGCAGTTCTTC. This translates into CASGFRSGGPSGYNEQFF.

This clonotype was observed at least ten times. The gene calls are TRBV7-2 and TRBJ1-5; no firm D call. The ends were cut back, 1 base at V and 3 bases at J, with 1 base in the middle. Per germline, CDR1 SGHTA and CDR2 FQGNSA. The CDR3 has 12 amino acids. The CDR3 loop is CASSLDNQPQHF. For the CDR3, the DNA is TGTGCCAGCAGCTTAGACAATCAGCCCCAGCATTTT.

This rearrangement joins TRBV21-1 to TRBJ2-5; the D call TRBD1 from the table was never checked on the DNA. TRBV21-1 is marked as a pseudogene. The CDR3 totals 18 residues. The CDR3 sequence is CASSKAHHDRLFRETQYF. CDR3 in DNA: TGTGCCAGCAGCAAAGCGCATCATGACAGGTTATTTAGGGAGACCCAGTACTTC.

There are many counts of this clonotype. This chain uses TRBV10-2 with TRBJ2-5; 11 bases are a match to TRBD2. Germline V gene data show CDR1 as WSHSY and CDR2 as SAAADI. The ends lost 2 bases at V and 2 bases at J; junction bases unmatched: 4. CDR3 length equals 16 residues. The CDR3 protein is CASSEGLAGGQETQYF. For the CDR3, the DNA is TGCGCCAGCAGTGAGGGGCTAGCGGGGGGACAAGAGACCCAGTACTTC.

This clonotype came up many times. The chain employs TRBV5-1 and TRBJ2-1; 13 bases fit TRBD2. The ends lost 4 bases at V and 0 bases at J; junction bases unmatched: 7. Looked up from germline, CDR1 is SGHRS and CDR2 is YFSETQ. The CDR3 sequence is 18 residues long. The CDR3 sequence: CASSKGTSGTTSYNEQFF. Here the CDR3 DNA reads TGCGCCAGCAGCAAAGGGACTAGCGGGACCACCTCCTACAATGAGCAGTTCTTC.

This chain uses TRBV7-2 with TRBJ1-1; D ambiguous. The V gene lost 0 bases and the J gene lost 4 bases, with 6 bases spanning the gap. Germline loops: CDR1 SGHTA, CDR2 FQGNSA. This CDR3 is built from 13 residues. The CDR3 region is CASSLAKGTEAFF. In DNA, the CDR3 is TGTGCCAGCAGCTTAGCGAAGGGCACTGAAGCTTTCTTT.

This clonotype was observed a handful of times. The chain uses TRBV4-1 and TRBJ2-7; D is unclear. Germline lookup yields CDR1 MGHRA and CDR2 YSYEKL. The CDR3 is 16 residues long. V was clipped by 0 bases and J by 1 base, with 13 bases between them. CDR3 region: CASSQEKAAQSYEQYF. CDR3 sequence (DNA): TGCGCCAGCAGCCAAGAAAAGGCGGCACAATCCTACGAGCAGTACTTC.

This clonotype was observed a few times. The V call is TRBV28, the J call TRBJ2-7; tentative D call: TRBD1 (5 bases). V lost 5 bases to trimming and J lost 1 base, with 18 bases between them. CDR1 is MDHEN and CDR2 is SYDVKM in the germline V gene. The CDR3 contains 16 residues. In DNA, the CDR3 is TGTGCCAGCAGTCAACCCAACAGGATCTATTCCTACGAGCAGTACTTC. Encoded protein: CASSQPNRIYSYEQYF. Based on the CDR3 plus reference TRBV28 and TRBJ2-7, the full variable domain is DVKVTQSSRYLVKRTGEKVFLECVQDMDHENMFWYRQDPGLGLRLIYFSYDVKMKEKGDIPEGYSVSREKKERFSLILESASTNQTSMYLCASSQPNRIYSYEQYFGPGTRLTVT.

This clonotype was observed many times. J is TRBJ2-1 and V is TRBV6-4, with 7 bases fitting TRBD1. This CDR3 contains 15 residues. Losses at the gene ends were 6 bases for V and 4 bases for J; bases not matched to a gene: 9. CDR1 MRHNA and CDR2 SNTAGT come from the germline V gene. In DNA form, the CDR3 reads TGTGCCAGCAGCGAGACAGGGTCAGTTTACAATGAGCAGTTCTTC. It is translated as CASSETGSVYNEQFF.

This chain joins TRBV24-1 and TRBJ2-3; D call uncertain. With 2 bases removed from V and 7 bases from J, the gap between germline ends came to 21 bases. CDR3 length: 17 amino acids. Looked up from germline, CDR1 is KGHDR and CDR2 is SFDVKD. CDR3 DNA: TGTGCCACCAGTGATTCCTCGGCAGACTTGGTACCGAATACGCAGTATTTT. Its protein product is CATSDSSADLVPNTQYF.

Many counts were recorded for this clonotype. V gene TRBV11-2 combines with J gene TRBJ2-7; 13 positions agree with TRBD2. V lost 5 bases and J lost 2; bases outside the gene matches: 6. Germline V lookup: CDR1 SGHAT, CDR2 FQNNGV. The CDR3 is 16 amino acids. The DNA of the CDR3 is TGTGCCAGCAGCCCGGGACTAGCGGGGTTCACCTACGAGCAGTACTTC. It yields the protein CASSPGLAGFTYEQYF.

This clonotype has only a few counts. CDR3: CASRSSGGVGTDTQYF. CDR3 DNA sequence: TGTGCCAGCAGGTCTAGCGGGGGGGTCGGCACAGATACGCAGTATTTT. J is TRBJ2-3 and V is TRBV12-3 or TRBV12-4, with 12 bases that match TRBD2. J lost 1 base, V lost 6 bases, and 5 bases had no gene match. There are 16 residues in the CDR3.

This clonotype showed up just a few times. The V gene is TRBV20-1, the J gene TRBJ2-1, with 8 bases matching TRBD2. Germline V CDR1 and CDR2: DFQATT, SNEGSKA (reference sequence). This CDR3 has 21 residues. V shed 0 bases and J 6 bases; nucleotides not matched to a gene: 25. The CDR3 nucleotides are TGCAGTGCTAGAGATCGGGTCCCGGCGCTGTCGGGACTAGTTTCTTCCAATGAGCAGTTCTTC. As protein: CSARDRVPALSGLVSSNEQFF.

Concerning this clonotype itself: A junction boundary mismatches the germline segment, possibly from a read error. The gene calls are TRBV6-2 or TRBV6-3 and TRBJ2-7; D ambiguous. Germline V lookup: CDR1 MNHEY, CDR2 SVGEGT. This CDR3 contains 11 residues. The CDR3 sequence is CDSSYSIEQYF. CDR3 nucleotides: TGTGACAGCAGTTACTCGATCGAGCAGTACTTC.

This clonotype was counted ten times or more. The rearrangement uses TRBV28 and TRBJ2-2; 8 nucleotides line up with TRBD1. J gave up 5 bases and V 7 bases, and 6 bases lay outside the gene matches. Germline V lookup: CDR1 MDHEN, CDR2 SYDVKM. The CDR3 consists of 14 residues. Here the CDR3 reads CASTPDRATGELFF. The CDR3 DNA reads as TGTGCCAGCACCCCGGACAGGGCGACCGGGGAGCTGTTTTTT.